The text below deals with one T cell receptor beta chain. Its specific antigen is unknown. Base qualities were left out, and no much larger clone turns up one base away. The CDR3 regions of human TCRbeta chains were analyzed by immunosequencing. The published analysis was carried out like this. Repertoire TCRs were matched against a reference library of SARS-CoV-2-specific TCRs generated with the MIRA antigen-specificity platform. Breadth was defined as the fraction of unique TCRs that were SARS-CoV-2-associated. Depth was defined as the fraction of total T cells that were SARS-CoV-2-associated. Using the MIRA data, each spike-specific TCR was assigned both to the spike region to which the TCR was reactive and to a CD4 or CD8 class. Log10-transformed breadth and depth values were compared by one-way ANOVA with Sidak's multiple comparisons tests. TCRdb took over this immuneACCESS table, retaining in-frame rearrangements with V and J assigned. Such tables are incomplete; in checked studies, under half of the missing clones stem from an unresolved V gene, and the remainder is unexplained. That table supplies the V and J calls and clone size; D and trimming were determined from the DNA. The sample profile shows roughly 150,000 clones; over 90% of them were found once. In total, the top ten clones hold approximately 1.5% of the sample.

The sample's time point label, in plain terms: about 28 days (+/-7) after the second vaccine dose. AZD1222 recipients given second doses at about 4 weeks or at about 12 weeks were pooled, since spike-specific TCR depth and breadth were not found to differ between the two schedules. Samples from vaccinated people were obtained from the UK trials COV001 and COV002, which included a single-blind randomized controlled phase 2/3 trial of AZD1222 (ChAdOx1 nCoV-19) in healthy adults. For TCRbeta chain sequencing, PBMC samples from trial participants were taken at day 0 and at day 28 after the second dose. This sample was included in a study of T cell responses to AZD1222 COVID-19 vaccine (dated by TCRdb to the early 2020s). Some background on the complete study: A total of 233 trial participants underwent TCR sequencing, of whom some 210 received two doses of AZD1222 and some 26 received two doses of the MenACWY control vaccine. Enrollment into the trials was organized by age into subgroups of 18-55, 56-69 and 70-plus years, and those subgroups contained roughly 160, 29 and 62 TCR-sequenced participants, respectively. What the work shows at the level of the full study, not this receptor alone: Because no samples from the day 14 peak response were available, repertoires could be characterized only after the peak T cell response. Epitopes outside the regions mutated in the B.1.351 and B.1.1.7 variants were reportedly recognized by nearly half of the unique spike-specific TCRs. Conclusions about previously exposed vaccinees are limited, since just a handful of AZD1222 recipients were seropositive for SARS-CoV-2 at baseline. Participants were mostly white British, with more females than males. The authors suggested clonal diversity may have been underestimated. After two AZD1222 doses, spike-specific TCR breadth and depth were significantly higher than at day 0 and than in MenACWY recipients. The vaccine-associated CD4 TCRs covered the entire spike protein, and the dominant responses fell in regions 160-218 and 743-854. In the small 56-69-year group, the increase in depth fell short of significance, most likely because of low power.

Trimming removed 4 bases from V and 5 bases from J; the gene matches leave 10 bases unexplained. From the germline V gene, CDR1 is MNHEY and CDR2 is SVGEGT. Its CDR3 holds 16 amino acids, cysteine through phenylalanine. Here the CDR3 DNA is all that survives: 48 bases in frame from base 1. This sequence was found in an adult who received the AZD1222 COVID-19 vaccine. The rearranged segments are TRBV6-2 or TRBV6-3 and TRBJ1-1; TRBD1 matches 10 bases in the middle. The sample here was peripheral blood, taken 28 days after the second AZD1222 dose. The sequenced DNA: TGTGCCAGCAGTTTGACAGGGGGCGCCTTTCGGACTGAAGCTTTCTTT. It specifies CASSLTGGAFRTEAFF.